The entry below describes one T cell receptor (beta chain). Its target is unknown. The CDR3 totals 13 residues. Clones were read by immunoSEQ multiplex PCR, and TCRdb kept only the in-frame ones, dropping some. The sample has roughly 700,000 clones, 74% seen once. The data belong to a study of shared clonotypes between healthy human individuals. Study conclusions and caveats: In four donors, roughly 5.2% of naive CD4 clonotypes appeared in common. Non-shared clonotypes displayed generation probabilities falling below those of clonotypes present in all four donors. Researchers sampled only blood; tissue repertoires likely differ.

All donors qualified as healthy HIV-negative adults and had experienced no recent acute infections or vaccinations. The chain carries TRBV21-1 and TRBJ1-1. TRBV21-1 is classified as a pseudogene. This receptor was identified in a woman aged 30 to 39 in good health. Sequences were obtained from memory CD4+ T cells sorted from blood. The subset is: CD45RA-negative fraction. This CDR3 reads CASGRTPNTEAFF. DNA of the CDR3: TGTGCCAGCGGGAGGACACCCAACACTGAAGCTTTCTTT.